This T cell receptor (beta chain) was captured by sequencing in a study of CD8 T cells in ankylosing spondylitis. Whole-study results and caveats: CD8+ by phenotype, disease-linked clones were relatively rare in peripheral blood. Disease-linked clones reportedly showed significant enrichment in matched ankylosing spondylitis synovial fluid. Typical of ankylosing spondylitis blood, it appeared, was a TCR beta motif of 7 or 8 highly homologous variants.

For this clonotype: As yet, its antigen is unknown.

Germline CDR1 reads SQVTM; CDR2 reads ANQGSEA. The CDR3 loop spans 13 amino acids. V shed 1 base and J shed 1 base, with 8 bases lying between them. In making TCR beta libraries, quantitative 5'-RACE with molecular barcodes was used. MiXCR, run by TCRdb on the 5' RACE reads, gives a single entry per CDR3 protein. The sample has more than 200,000 distinct CDR3 sequences, roughly a quarter seen once. The V call is TRBV29-1, the J call TRBJ2-7; D is ambiguous. This clonotype was obtained from a male donor with ankylosing spondylitis or in good health (not recorded which). Source material: blood, either unsorted or a sorted T cell fraction (not recorded which). The CDR3 loop reads CSVEVAESYEQYF. The DNA of the CDR3 is TGCAGCGTTGAAGTGGCAGAGTCCTACGAGCAGTACTTC.